This T cell receptor (beta chain) was recorded in a study of CD8+ T cells in alopecia areata. About the study: Female C3H/HeJ mice aged about 6-11 weeks received skin from roughly 6-12-month-old C3H/HeJ donors with spontaneous alopecia.

This clone was counted only a few times. Its antigen is undetermined. All gene names here are mouse names. The CDR3 end is not reached by the read, which stops 4 residues before it; the germline J gene fills it in. Extracted RNA was reverse transcribed, and the resulting cDNA served as sequencing template. The assay was immunoSEQ multiplex PCR, and TCRdb's table has in-frame clones only and misses some. The repertoire consists of about 300,000 clones, none detected only once. Study-level findings and limits: Compared with mice, patients displayed less clear TCR sharing, possibly for HLA-related reasons. Higher clonality was seen in lesional scalp than in normal scalp, especially in alopecia totalis/universalis.

CDR1 and CDR2 from the germline V gene are NSHNY and SYGAGN. V gave up 5 bases and J gave up 1 base, with 9 bases separating them. There are 14 residues in the CDR3. The sorting of pooled cutaneous lymph node cells relied on CD4, CD8alpha, NKG2D, NKG2ACE and other markers. Material: CD4+ T cells sorted from a lymph node. This chain links TRBV13-1 with TRBJ2-2, with a weak D call TRBD1 (5 bases). The TCR sequence derives from a C3H/HeJ mouse with alopecia areata. Mouse strain MHC haplotype: H2-k. The chain's CDR3 is CASRSTENTGQLYF. The DNA read from the CDR3 is TGTGCCAGCAGATCGACAGAAAACACCGGG.